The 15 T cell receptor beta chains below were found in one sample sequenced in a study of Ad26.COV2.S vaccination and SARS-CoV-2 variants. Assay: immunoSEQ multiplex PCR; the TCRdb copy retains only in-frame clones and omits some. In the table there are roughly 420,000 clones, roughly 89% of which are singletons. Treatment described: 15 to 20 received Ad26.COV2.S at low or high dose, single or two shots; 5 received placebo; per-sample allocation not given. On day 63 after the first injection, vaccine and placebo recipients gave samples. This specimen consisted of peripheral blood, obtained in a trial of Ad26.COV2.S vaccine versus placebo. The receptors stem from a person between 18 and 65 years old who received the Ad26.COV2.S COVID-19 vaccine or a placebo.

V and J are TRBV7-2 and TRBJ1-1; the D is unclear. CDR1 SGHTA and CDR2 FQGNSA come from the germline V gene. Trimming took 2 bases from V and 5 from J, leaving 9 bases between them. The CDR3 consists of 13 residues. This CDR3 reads CASSLLGGTEAFF. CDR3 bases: TGTGCCAGCAGCTTACTGGGCGGGACTGAAGCTTTCTTT.

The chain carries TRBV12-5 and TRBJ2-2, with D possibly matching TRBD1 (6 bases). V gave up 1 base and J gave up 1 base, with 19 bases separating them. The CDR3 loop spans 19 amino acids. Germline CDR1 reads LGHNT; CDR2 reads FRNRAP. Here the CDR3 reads CASGLAPPDSRGNTGELFF. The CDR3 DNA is TGTGCTAGTGGTTTGGCACCCCCGGACAGCCGAGGGAACACCGGGGAGCTGTTTTTT.

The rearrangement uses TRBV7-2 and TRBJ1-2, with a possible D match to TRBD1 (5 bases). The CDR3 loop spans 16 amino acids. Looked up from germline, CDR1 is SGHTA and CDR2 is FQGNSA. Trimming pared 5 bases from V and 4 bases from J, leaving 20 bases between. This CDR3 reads CASSRGGAVGVYGYTF. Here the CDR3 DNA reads TGTGCCAGCAGCCGCGGAGGCGCCGTAGGGGTCTATGGCTACACCTTC.

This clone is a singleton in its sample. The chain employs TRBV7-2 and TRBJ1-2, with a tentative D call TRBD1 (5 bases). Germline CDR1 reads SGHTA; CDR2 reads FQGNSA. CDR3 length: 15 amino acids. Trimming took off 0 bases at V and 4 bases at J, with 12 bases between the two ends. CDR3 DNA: TGTGCCAGCAGCTTAGCCCCCGGGACTTCCTATGGCTACACCTTC. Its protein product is CASSLAPGTSYGYTF. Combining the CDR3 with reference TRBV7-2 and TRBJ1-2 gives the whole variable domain GAGVSQSPSNKVTEKGKDVELRCDPISGHTALYWYRQSLGQGLEFLIYFQGNSAPDKSGLPSDRFSAERTGGSVSTLTIQRTQQEDSAVYLCASSLAPGTSYGYTFGSGTRLTVV.

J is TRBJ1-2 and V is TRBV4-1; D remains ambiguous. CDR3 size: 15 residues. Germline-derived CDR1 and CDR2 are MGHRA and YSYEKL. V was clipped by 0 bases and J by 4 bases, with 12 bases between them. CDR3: CASSQESDPIYGYTF. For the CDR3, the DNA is TGCGCCAGCAGCCAAGAAAGCGACCCGATCTATGGCTACACCTTC.

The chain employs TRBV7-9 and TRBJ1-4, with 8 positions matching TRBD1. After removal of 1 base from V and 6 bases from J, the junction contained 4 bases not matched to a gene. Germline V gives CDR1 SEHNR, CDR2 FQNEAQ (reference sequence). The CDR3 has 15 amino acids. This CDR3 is CASSLGTGIYEKLFF. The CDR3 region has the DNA TGTGCCAGCAGCTTAGGGACAGGGATCTATGAAAAACTGTTTTTT.

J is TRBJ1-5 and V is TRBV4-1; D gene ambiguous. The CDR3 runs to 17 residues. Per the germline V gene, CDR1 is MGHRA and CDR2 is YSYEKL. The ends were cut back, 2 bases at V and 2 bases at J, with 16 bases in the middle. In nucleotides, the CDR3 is TGCGCCAGCAGCCAACATTACATACGCCGAGGCAATCAGCCCCAGCATTTT. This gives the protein CASSQHYIRRGNQPQHF.

CDR3 nucleotide sequence: TGTGCCACCAGCAGAGCGGGGAGGGAGAATGAAAAACTGTTTTTT. Its translation: CATSRAGRENEKLFF. The V and J genes are TRBV15 and TRBJ1-4, with unresolved D. There are 15 residues in the CDR3. Germline assignment: CDR1 LNHNV and CDR2 YYDKDF (reference sequence). Trimming removed 1 base from V and 5 bases from J, with 11 bases in between.

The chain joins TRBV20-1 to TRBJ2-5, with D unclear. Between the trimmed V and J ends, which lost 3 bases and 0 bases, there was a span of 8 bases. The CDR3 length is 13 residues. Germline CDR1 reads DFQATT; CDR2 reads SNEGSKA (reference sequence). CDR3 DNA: TGCAGTGCTAGTGGGCAGGACCAAGAGACCCAGTACTTC. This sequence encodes CSASGQDQETQYF.

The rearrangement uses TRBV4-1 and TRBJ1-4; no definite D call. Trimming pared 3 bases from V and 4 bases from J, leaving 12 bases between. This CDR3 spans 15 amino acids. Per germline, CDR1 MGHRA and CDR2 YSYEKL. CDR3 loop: CASSHRGGDNEKLFF. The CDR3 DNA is TGCGCCAGCAGCCACCGAGGAGGAGATAATGAAAAACTGTTTTTT.

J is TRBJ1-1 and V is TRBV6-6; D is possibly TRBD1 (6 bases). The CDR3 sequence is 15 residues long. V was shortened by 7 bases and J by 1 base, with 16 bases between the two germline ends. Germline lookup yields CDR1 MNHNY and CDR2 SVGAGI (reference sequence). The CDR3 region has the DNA TGTGCCAGCACTTCTCCGGGGACACCGAACACTGAAGCTTTCTTT. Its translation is CASTSPGTPNTEAFF.

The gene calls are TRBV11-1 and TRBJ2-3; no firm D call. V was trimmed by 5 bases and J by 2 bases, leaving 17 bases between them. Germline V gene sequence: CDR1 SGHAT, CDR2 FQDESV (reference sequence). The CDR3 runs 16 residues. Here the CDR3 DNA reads TGTGCCAGCAGCCGCCGGTCCGGTAGTAACACAGATACGCAGTATTTT. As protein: CASSRRSGSNTDTQYF.

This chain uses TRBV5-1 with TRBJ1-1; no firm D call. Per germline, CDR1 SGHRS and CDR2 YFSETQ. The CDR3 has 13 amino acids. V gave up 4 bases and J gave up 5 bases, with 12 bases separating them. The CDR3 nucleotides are TGCGCCAGCAGCCCCTGGACGGAGACTGAAGCTTTCTTT. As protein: CASSPWTETEAFF. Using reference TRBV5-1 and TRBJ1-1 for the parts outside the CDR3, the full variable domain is KAGVTQTPRYLIKTRGQQVTLSCSPISGHRSVSWYQQTPGQGLQFLFEYFSETQRNKGNFPGRFSGRQFSNSRSEMNVSTLELGDSALYLCASSPWTETEAFFGQGTRLTVV.

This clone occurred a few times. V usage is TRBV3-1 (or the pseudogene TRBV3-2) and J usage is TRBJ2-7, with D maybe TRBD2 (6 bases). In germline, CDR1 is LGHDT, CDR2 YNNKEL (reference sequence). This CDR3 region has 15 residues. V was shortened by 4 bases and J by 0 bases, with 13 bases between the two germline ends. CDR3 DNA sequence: TGTGCCAGCAGCCCAAAGCAGACTAGCTCCTACGAGCAGTACGTC. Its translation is CASSPKQTSSYEQYV.

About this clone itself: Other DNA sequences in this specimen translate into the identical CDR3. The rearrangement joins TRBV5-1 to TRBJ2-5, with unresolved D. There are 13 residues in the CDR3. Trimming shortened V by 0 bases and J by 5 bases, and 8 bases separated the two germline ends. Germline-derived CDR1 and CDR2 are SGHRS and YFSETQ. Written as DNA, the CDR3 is TGCGCCAGCAGCTTGGCTGGGCGGGAGACCCAGTACTTC. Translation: CASSLAGRETQYF.